The next 4 T cell receptor beta chains were all read from a single sample in a study of tumor and adjacent non-tumor tissue in lung cancer (dated by TCRdb to 2017 to 2018). Bulk unsorted tissue served as the source for RNA extraction, and RNA quality was assessed using a NanoDrop ND-1000 and an Agilent 2100. The protocol used for the library was multiplex PCR. The data were produced on an Illumina HiSeq 2500. TCRbeta libraries were constructed through three rounds of nested PCR with primers (Table S4) according to protocols modified from ARM-PCR. The public reads were quality trimmed at Q25 with fastp and then assembled into clones with MiXCR by TCRdb, keeping productive beta chains. CDR3 protein duplicates are merged, each entry listing the most common genes and DNA. The table for this sample lists about 200,000 distinct CDR3 sequences; 71% of them were counted only once. The ten largest clones represent approximately 26% of the sample.

The specimen sequenced was lung tumor tissue. These TCRs come from a man between 60 and 75 years old with non-small cell lung cancer.

In this sample, this clonotype turned up once. The CDR3 carries no conserved terminal phenylalanine or tryptophan, so it likely arises from a read error. This rearrangement joins TRBV28 to TRBJ1-1; 10 bases match TRBD1. The CDR3 sequence is 19 residues long. Germline CDR1 reads MDHEN; CDR2 reads SYDVKM. Trimming took 6 bases from V and 5 from J; bases not matched to a gene: 21. The CDR3 protein is CASSLGLTGGNLLGTEAFS. The DNA of the CDR3 is TGTGCCAGCAGCCTTGGACTGACAGGGGGCAATCTTTTGGGTACTGAAGCTTTCTCT.

As concerns this clonotype: This could be a read error, since a much larger clone is one nucleotide away. V and J are TRBV4-3 and TRBJ1-5; no clear D gene. From germline, CDR1 is LGHNA and CDR2 YSLEER. The CDR3 loop spans 13 amino acids. CDR3 in amino acids: CTSSDTRDQPQHF. CDR3 nucleotide sequence: TGCACCAGCAGCGACACTCGGGATCAGCCCCAGCATTTT.

Note on this clonotype: The CDR3 end shows no conserved phenylalanine or tryptophan, and so a read error is likely. The chain has TRBV12-3 or TRBV12-4 and TRBJ2-2; D is undetermined. Trimming removed 8 bases at V and 2 bases at J, with 12 bases between. There are 14 residues in the CDR3. The CDR3 sequence: CASRPGCNTGELFL. CDR3 coding DNA: TGTGCCAGCCGTCCCGGATGCAACACCGGGGAGCTGTTTCTT.

This CDR3 is CASSFGGGGYTF. The DNA of the CDR3 is TGTGCCAGCAGTTTTGGGGGAGGTGGCTACACCTTC. V gene TRBV12-3 or TRBV12-4 combines with J gene TRBJ1-2; possibly TRBD1 for D (5 bases). The CDR3 extends over 12 amino acids. The germline V and J ends were trimmed by 3 bases and 7 bases, with 9 bases remaining between them.